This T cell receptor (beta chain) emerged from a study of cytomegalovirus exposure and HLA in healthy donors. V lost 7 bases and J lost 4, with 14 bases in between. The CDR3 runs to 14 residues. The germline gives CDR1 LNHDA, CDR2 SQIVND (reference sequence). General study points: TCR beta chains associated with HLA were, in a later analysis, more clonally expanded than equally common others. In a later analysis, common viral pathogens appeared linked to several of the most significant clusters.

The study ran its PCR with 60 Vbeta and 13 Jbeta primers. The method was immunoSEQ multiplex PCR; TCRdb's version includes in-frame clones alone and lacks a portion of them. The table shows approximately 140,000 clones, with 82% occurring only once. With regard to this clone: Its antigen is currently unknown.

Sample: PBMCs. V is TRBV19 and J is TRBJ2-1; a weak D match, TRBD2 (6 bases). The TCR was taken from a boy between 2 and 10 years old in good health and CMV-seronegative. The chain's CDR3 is CASNRRAGYNEQFF. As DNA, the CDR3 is TGTGCCAGTAACAGGAGGGCCGGTTACAATGAGCAGTTCTTC.